Each of the 4 T cell receptor beta chains below was sequenced from the same sample in a study of CD8+CD57+ T cells in acquired aplastic anemia. Flow cytometry had shown expanded CD8+CD57+ cells in the patients chosen for sequencing. Genomic DNA, serving as template, underwent TCR beta VDJ and CDR3 profiling. TCRdb reprocessed the reads via MiXCR and lists one record per CDR3 protein. The sample has 260,000 or so distinct CDR3 sequences; about 80% are singletons. The specimen sequenced was sorted CD4+, CD8+, or CD8+CD57+ T cells (not recorded which) from PBMCs. These TCRs come from a human donor with aplastic anemia.

The chain carries TRBV15 and TRBJ2-2; 8 bases line up with TRBD2. The tail of the sequence fits TRBJ2-1 better, so the J call may be wrong. This CDR3 spans 14 amino acids. The germline V gene encodes CDR1 LNHNV and CDR2 YYDKDF (reference sequence). CDR3: CATRSGSERETQFF. The DNA of the CDR3 is TGTGCCACCAGAAGCGGGAGCGAGCGCGAGACGCAGTTCTTC.

In regard to this clonotype: The junction does not match germline at one end; this may be a read error. V gene TRBV7-2 combines with J gene TRBJ1-6; the D is unclear. The CDR3 consists of 14 residues. Germline V gene data show CDR1 as SGHTA and CDR2 as FQGNSA. The CDR3 bases are TGTGCCAGCAGCTTGGCGGGTAATAATTATCCCCACCATTTT. Translation gives CASSLAGNNYPHHF.

This chain links TRBV7-3 with TRBJ2-1; the D gene is possibly TRBD2 (7 bases). Germline V gene lookup returns CDR1 SGHTA and CDR2 FQGTGA. V gave up 6 bases and J gave up 8 bases, with 23 bases separating them. CDR3 length: 16 amino acids. CDR3 in amino acids: CASSSRGTNGEDEQFF. CDR3 in DNA: TGTGCCAGCAGTTCGAGGGGGACTAACGGTGAGGATGAGCAGTTCTTC.

A remark on this clonotype: Likely a read error: the CDR3 ends without its conserved phenylalanine or tryptophan. Because the CDR3's place on the DNA is in doubt, the DNA is left out and the CDR3 is given as listed by TCRdb. The gene calls are TRBV9 and TRBJ2-3; no check of the table's D call, TRBD2, against the DNA was made. Per the germline V gene, CDR1 is SGDLS and CDR2 is YYNGEE. Both ends counted, the CDR3 spans 13 residues. Here the CDR3 reads CASRDAGSNYGYI.